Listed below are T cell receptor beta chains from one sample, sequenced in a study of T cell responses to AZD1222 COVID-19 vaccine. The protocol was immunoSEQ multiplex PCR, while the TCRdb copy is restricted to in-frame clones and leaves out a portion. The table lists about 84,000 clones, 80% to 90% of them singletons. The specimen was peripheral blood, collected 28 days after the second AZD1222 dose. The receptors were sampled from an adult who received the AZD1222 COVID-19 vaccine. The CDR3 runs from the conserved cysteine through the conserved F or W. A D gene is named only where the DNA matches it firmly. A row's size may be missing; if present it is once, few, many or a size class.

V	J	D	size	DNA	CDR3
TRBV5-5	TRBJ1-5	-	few	TGTGCCAGCAGCTTATCTGGGAATGGCAATCAGCCCCAGCATTTT	CASSLSGNGNQPQHF
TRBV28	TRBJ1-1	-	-	TGTGCCAGCACTGATGTCAGGGGTACAGCTTTCTTT	CASTDVRGTAFF
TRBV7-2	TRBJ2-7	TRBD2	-	TGTGCCAGCAGCTTAGGGGGGGGACTAGCAGTGTACGAGCAGTACTTC	CASSLGGGLAVYEQYF
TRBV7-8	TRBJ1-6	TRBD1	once	TGTGCCAGCAGCTTAGGACAGGGCGGTTCACCCCTCCACTTT	CASSLGQGGSPLHF
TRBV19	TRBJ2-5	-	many	TGTGCCAGTAGTCCGAGCCCCGGGTCTACCAAGTACTTC	CASSPSPGSTKYF
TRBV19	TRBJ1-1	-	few	TGTGCCAGTACTATGGCTACTACTAACACTGAAGCTTTCTTT	CASTMATTNTEAFF
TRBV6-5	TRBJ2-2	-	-	TGTGCCAGCAGATCACAGAACACCGGGGAGCTGTTTTTT	CASRSQNTGELFF
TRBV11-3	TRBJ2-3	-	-	TGTGCCAGCAGCTTCACAGATACGCAGTATTTT	CASSFTDTQYF
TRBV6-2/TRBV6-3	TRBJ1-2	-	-	TGTGCCAGCAGTTACTTCCTTTATGGCTACACCTTC	CASSYFLYGYTF
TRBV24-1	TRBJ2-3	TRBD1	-	TGTGCCACCAGTGATTCCGGGACAGACCCCACAGATACGCAGTATTTT	CATSDSGTDPTDTQYF
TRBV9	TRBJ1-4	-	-	TGTGCCAGCAGCGTAGGTCAGGGGAGTGAAAAACTGTTTTTT	CASSVGQGSEKLFF
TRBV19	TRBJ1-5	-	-	TGTGCCACCAGCACAGGGTGGAATCAGCCCCAGCATTTT	CATSTGWNQPQHF
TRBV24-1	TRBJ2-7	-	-	TGTGCCACCAGTGACAAATACGAGCAGTACTTC	CATSDKYEQYF
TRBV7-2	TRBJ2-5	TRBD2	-	TGTGCCAGCAGCCCGCGAGCGGGAGGGCCGGAGACCCAGTACTTC	CASSPRAGGPETQYF
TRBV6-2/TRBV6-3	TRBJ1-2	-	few	TGTGCCAGCAGTTCGTCGGCCTATGGCTACACCTTC	CASSSSAYGYTF
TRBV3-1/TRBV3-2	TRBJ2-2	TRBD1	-	TGTGCCAGCAGCCAAGGTACAGGGGCGTCCGGGGAGCTGTTTTTT	CASSQGTGASGELFF
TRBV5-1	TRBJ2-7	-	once	TGCGCCAGCAGCTTACAGGTCGGCTCCTACGAGCAGTACTTC	CASSLQVGSYEQYF
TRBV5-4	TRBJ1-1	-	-	TGTGCCAGCAGCTTGTCGAGTTTTTCGGGGACACAAGCTTTCTTT	CASSLSSFSGTQAFF
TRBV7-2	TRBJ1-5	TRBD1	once	TGTGCCAGCAGCCCGGATAACAGGGGGAGGTTAGCCCAGCATTTT	CASSPDNRGRLAQHF
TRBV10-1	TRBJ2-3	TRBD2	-	TGCGCCAGCAGACATCGACTAGCGGGAGCCAACACAGATACGCAGTATTTT	CASRHRLAGANTDTQYF
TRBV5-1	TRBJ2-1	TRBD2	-	TGCGCCAGCAGCTTGAGGCCTAGCGGGTTCGATGAGCAGTTCTTC	CASSLRPSGFDEQFF
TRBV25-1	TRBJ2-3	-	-	TGTGCCAGCAGTCAAAGACAGTTGTCCACAGATACGCAGTATTTT	CASSQRQLSTDTQYF
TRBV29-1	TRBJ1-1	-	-	TGCAGCGCCGGAAGACTAATGAACACTGAAGCTTTCTTT	CSAGRLMNTEAFF
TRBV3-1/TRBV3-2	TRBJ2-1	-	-	TGTGCCAGCAGCATTCCAGGGGCAATGGACAATGAGCAGTTCTTC	CASSIPGAMDNEQFF
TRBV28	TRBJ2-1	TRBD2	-	TGTGCCACCGCGGGGGGTGAGCAGTTCTTC	CATAGGEQFF
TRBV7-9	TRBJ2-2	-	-	TGTGCCAGCAGCTTCGGGGGTTTAAGGACCGGGGAGCTGTTTTTT	CASSFGGLRTGELFF
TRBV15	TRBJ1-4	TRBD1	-	TGTGCCACCAGCAGAGGAGGACAGGGGGAAAAACTGTTTTTT	CATSRGGQGEKLFF
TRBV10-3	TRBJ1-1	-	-	TGTGCCATCAGTGGGACAGCCACTACGAACACTGAAGCTTTCTTT	CAISGTATTNTEAFF